Presented here are 27 T cell receptor beta chains from one specimen sequenced in a study of blood T cells in healthy people across ages (dated by TCRdb to 2013 to 2016). The protocol used for the library was 5' RACE. TCRdb names Illumina HiSeq 2500 as the instrument used. A second PCR of roughly 7 to 11 cycles was performed with a sample-barcoded 5' primer and a J-beta primer mix. The raw public reads went through TCRdb reprocessing: fastp at Q25, MiXCR clone calling, in-frame beta chains kept. Identical CDR3 protein sequences are pooled into one entry, listed with their most common genes and DNA. Present in this sample are 600,000 to 650,000 distinct CDR3 sequences, 58% of which were seen just once. The ten largest clones add up to around 37% of the sample. Sequencing was done on a sample of blood. These receptors were collected from a man aged 55-75 years in good health.

The chain couples TRBV15 to TRBJ2-1, with a possible D match to TRBD2 (7 bases). The CDR3 sequence is 16 residues long. The germline V gene encodes CDR1 LNHNV and CDR2 YYDKDF (reference sequence). V was cut by 9 bases and J by 8 bases, with 26 bases left in between. In DNA form, the CDR3 reads TGTGCCACTTCAAGAGGCGGGGGCGCACCTGAGGATGAGCAGTTCTTC. It translates to CATSRGGGAPEDEQFF.

The chain carries TRBV29-1 and TRBJ2-3, with D unclear. The CDR3 is 13 amino acids. Trimming left V 5 bases short and J 2 bases short, with 11 bases between. The germline V gene has CDR1 SQVTM and CDR2 ANQGSEA. CDR3 bases: TGCAGCGTTTCGTCACCAGACACAGATACGCAGTATTTT. Protein sequence: CSVSSPDTDTQYF.

Only a few counts were recorded for this clonotype. The rearrangement joins TRBV11-2 to TRBJ1-1; 7 nucleotides match TRBD1. This CDR3 has 14 residues. V shed 4 bases and J 2 bases; nucleotides not matched to a gene: 4. Germline V gene lookup returns CDR1 SGHAT and CDR2 FQNNGV. The DNA of the CDR3 is TGTGCCAGCAGCTGGGGACAGCCCAACACTGAAGCTTTCTTT. Translation: CASSWGQPNTEAFF.

The J gene is TRBJ1-6, the V gene TRBV12-3 or TRBV12-4; tentative D call: TRBD1 (5 bases). The CDR3 contains 15 residues. Trimming pared 3 bases from V and 8 bases from J, leaving 14 bases between. CDR3 DNA: TGTGCCAGCAGTTTGAGGGCAGGGAGAGATTCACCCCTCCACTTT. This translates into CASSLRAGRDSPLHF.

The V and J genes are TRBV6-2 or TRBV6-3 and TRBJ2-1; 11 positions agree with TRBD2. Unmatched junction bases numbered 14, after V lost 1 base and J lost 0 bases. The germline CDR1 and CDR2 sequences are MNHEY and SVGEGT. This CDR3 comprises 21 residues. The CDR3: CASSYLLLAGGYRSSYNEQFF. CDR3 nucleotide sequence: TGTGCCAGCAGTTACTTACTTCTAGCGGGGGGATATCGGAGCTCCTACAATGAGCAGTTCTTC.

The gene calls are TRBV7-2 and TRBJ1-3; tentatively, D is TRBD1 (5 bases). The germline CDR1 and CDR2 sequences are SGHTA and FQGNSA. CDR3 length equals 15 residues. The ends were cut back, 5 bases at V and 4 bases at J, with 15 bases in the middle. The CDR3 nucleotides read TGTGCCAGCAGCGTTTCCCCGGGACCGGGAAACACCATATATTTT. This encodes CASSVSPGPGNTIYF.

The sample holds a few counts of this clonotype. The chain joins TRBV5-6 to TRBJ2-5, with TRBD2 as a possible D gene (6 bases). Trimming left V 5 bases short and J 2 bases short, with 19 bases between. Germline assignment: CDR1 SGHDT and CDR2 YYEEEE. This CDR3 region has 16 residues. For the CDR3, the DNA is TGTGCCAGCAGTCACGAACTAGCCAGGACGCAAGAGACCCAGTACTTC. The encoded protein is CASSHELARTQETQYF.

The chain has TRBV7-2 and TRBJ2-3, with TRBD2 matching 11 bases. Germline trimming cut 5 bases from V and 4 bases from J; bases unmatched to any gene: 11. This CDR3 spans 17 amino acids. The germline V gene has CDR1 SGHTA and CDR2 FQGNSA. The CDR3 region is CASSVPYLAGGPDTQYF. CDR3 bases: TGTGCCAGCAGCGTCCCCTACCTAGCGGGGGGCCCAGATACGCAGTATTTT. The full variable domain, in which reference TRBV7-2 and TRBJ2-3 provide the parts outside the CDR3, is GAGVSQSPSNKVTEKGKDVELRCDPISGHTALYWYRQSLGQGLEFLIYFQGNSAPDKSGLPSDRFSAERTGGSVSTLTIQRTQQEDSAVYLCASSVPYLAGGPDTQYFGPGTRLTVL.

This chain joins TRBV20-1 and TRBJ2-7, with 11 bases identical to TRBD2. The end of the DNA fits TRBJ2-5 better, so the J call may be wrong. CDR1 DFQATT and CDR2 SNEGSKA come from the germline V gene (reference sequence). The CDR3 runs to 15 residues. This CDR3 is CSARVPGLAAETQYF. For the CDR3, the DNA is TGCAGTGCTAGAGTCCCGGGACTAGCGGCGGAGACCCAGTACTTC.

In the case of this clonotype: A read error may account for a junction end that differs from germline. The gene calls are TRBV7-7 and TRBJ2-1; 7 nucleotides match TRBD1. The CDR3 is 15 amino acids. The germline V gene encodes CDR1 SSHAT and CDR2 FNYEAQ (reference sequence). CDR3 DNA: TGTGCTAGCAGCTTAACCGGGACAGCGAACAATGAGCAGTTCTTC. It encodes CASSLTGTANNEQFF.

The V and J genes are TRBV20-1 and TRBJ1-2; D call uncertain. V gave up 0 bases and J gave up 8 bases, with 16 bases separating them. CDR1 and CDR2 (germline): DFQATT, SNEGSKA (reference sequence). The CDR3 has 14 residues. This CDR3 reads CSARDSPLTRGYTF. The CDR3 DNA reads as TGCAGTGCTAGAGATTCCCCACTGACACGGGGCTACACCTTC.

V gene TRBV20-1 combines with J gene TRBJ2-5; D may be TRBD1 or TRBD2 (5 bases each). Between the trimmed V and J ends, which lost 5 bases and 4 bases, there was a span of 20 bases. Germline V CDR1 and CDR2: DFQATT, SNEGSKA (reference sequence). The CDR3 runs 15 residues. DNA of the CDR3: TGCAGTGCTCCAACAACGGGGCCTCCCGGAGAGACCCAGTACTTC. It yields the protein CSAPTTGPPGETQYF.

The chain employs TRBV24-1 and TRBJ2-1; TRBD2 matches at 11 bases. The CDR3 is 15 amino acids. Per the germline V gene, CDR1 is KGHDR and CDR2 is SFDVKD. V shed 2 bases, J shed 5 bases, and the junction held 1 base outside the gene matches. The CDR3 DNA reads as TGTGCCACCAGTGATTCTAGCGGGGGGAACAATGAGCAGTTCTTC. This gives the protein CATSDSSGGNNEQFF.

This clonotype was detected a few times. J is TRBJ2-1 and V is TRBV7-2, with TRBD2 matching 10 bases. CDR1 and CDR2 from the germline V gene are SGHTA and FQGNSA. This CDR3 comprises 17 residues. With 3 bases clipped from V and 0 bases from J, the junction kept 5 bases outside the gene matches. CDR3 sequence reads: CASSFMVAGGSYNEQFF. The DNA for the CDR3 is TGTGCCAGCAGCTTTATGGTAGCGGGGGGCTCCTACAATGAGCAGTTCTTC.

This clonotype has only a few counts. V and J are TRBV20-1 and TRBJ1-2; perhaps TRBD1 as D (6 bases). CDR3 length: 13 residues. The germline gives CDR1 DFQATT, CDR2 SNEGSKA (reference sequence). Trimming took off 5 bases at V and 6 bases at J, with 16 bases between the two ends. CDR3 loop: CSAPGQSLDGYTF. The DNA of the CDR3 is TGCAGTGCTCCCGGACAGTCTTTAGATGGCTACACCTTC.

This chain connects TRBV7-2 to TRBJ2-3, with 11 positions matching TRBD2. V trimming: 6 bases; J trimming: 5 bases; junction bases outside the gene matches: 1. Per germline, CDR1 SGHTA and CDR2 FQGNSA. CDR3 size: 13 residues. CDR3 DNA sequence: TGTGCCAGCAGACTAGCGGGGGAAGATACGCAGTATTTT. This gives the protein CASRLAGEDTQYF.

This clonotype was detected a few times. CDR3 residues: CASSSDGTASYEQYF. DNA of the CDR3: TGTGCCAGCAGTTCCGACGGGACAGCGAGCTACGAGCAGTACTTC. This sequence joins TRBV28 and TRBJ2-7; 7 bases match TRBD1. Germline values: CDR1 MDHEN, CDR2 SYDVKM. V shed 4 bases, J shed 3 bases, and the junction held 9 bases outside the gene matches. CDR3 size: 15 residues.

The chain couples TRBV20-1 to TRBJ2-5; D might be TRBD1 or TRBD2, each matching 5 bases. CDR3 length: 13 residues. Trimming removed 0 bases at V and 4 bases at J, with 9 bases between. The germline V gene has CDR1 DFQATT and CDR2 SNEGSKA (reference sequence). CDR3 DNA: TGCAGTGCTAGAGATGAGGGGCCAGAGACCCAGTACTTC. Translating gives CSARDEGPETQYF.

As to this clonotype: A read error may produce the germline difference seen at one junction end. The chain couples TRBV4-1 to TRBJ2-3; 7 bases match TRBD2. CDR3 size: 17 residues. The germline CDR1 and CDR2 sequences are MGHRA and YSYEKL. The CDR3 is CASSQGVSGGPTDTQYF. The CDR3 bases are TGTGCCAGCAGCCAAGGGGTCTCGGGGGGACCCACAGATACGCAGTATTTT.

J is TRBJ1-1 and V is TRBV24-1; 8 bases align to TRBD1. The V segment lost 4 bases and the J segment 3 bases; nucleotides outside the gene matches: 9. The CDR3 length is 16 residues. CDR1 is KGHDR and CDR2 is SFDVKD in the germline V gene. The CDR3 nucleotides are TGTGCCACCAGTGAAGCAGGGGGCCCGTGGGACACTGAAGCTTTCTTT. Encoded protein: CATSEAGGPWDTEAFF.

This clonotype appeared a few times. J is TRBJ2-3 and V is TRBV6-2 or TRBV6-3; D is possibly TRBD2 (5 bases). Trimming cost V 4 bases and J 1 base, with 12 bases left between them. CDR3 length equals 15 residues. Germline CDR1 is MNHEY and CDR2 is SVGEGT. DNA for the CDR3: TGTGCCAGCAGTTCGGAAGGAGGAGGCACAGATACGCAGTATTTT. Its protein is CASSSEGGGTDTQYF.

The chain links TRBV20-1 to TRBJ2-7; 8 bases are shared with TRBD1. The germline V gene encodes CDR1 DFQATT and CDR2 SNEGSKA (reference sequence). V trimming: 3 bases; J trimming: 7 bases; junction bases outside the gene matches: 5. The CDR3 runs to 12 residues. The CDR3: CSARSGGVEQYF. Here the CDR3 DNA reads TGCAGTGCTAGGTCAGGGGGCGTTGAGCAGTACTTC.

This clonotype has just one count. The V gene is TRBV12-3 or TRBV12-4, the J gene TRBJ1-2, with a weak D call TRBD1 (6 bases). This CDR3 is built from 13 residues. Trimming pared 5 bases from V and 8 bases from J, leaving 15 bases between. The CDR3 here is CASSQQGWGGYTF. CDR3 sequence (DNA): TGTGCCAGCAGTCAGCAGGGGTGGGGGGGCTACACCTTC.

The CDR3 reads CASSPANTNTEAFF. As DNA, the CDR3 is TGTGCCAGCAGCCCTGCTAATACGAACACTGAAGCTTTCTTT. The chain carries TRBV5-4 and TRBJ1-1, with unresolved D. Trimming shortened V by 4 bases and J by 1 base, and 11 bases separated the two germline ends. Germline V gives CDR1 SGHNT, CDR2 YYREEE (reference sequence). CDR3 length equals 14 residues.

The chain combines TRBV6-5 with TRBJ2-5; D may be TRBD1 or TRBD2 (5 bases each). Germline V gene lookup returns CDR1 MNHEY and CDR2 SVGAGI. The germline V and J ends were trimmed by 6 bases and 11 bases, with 22 bases remaining between them. The CDR3 extends over 14 amino acids. For the CDR3, the DNA is TGTGCCAGCAGCCGGGGCCCCTTAAGCAATGAGCAGTACTTC. Translating it yields CASSRGPLSNEQYF.

In this sample, this clonotype turned up a few times. This chain connects TRBV7-2 to TRBJ1-5, with D maybe TRBD1 (6 bases). The CDR3 is made up of 16 amino acids. V lost 5 bases to trimming and J lost 0 bases, with 14 bases between them. Germline loops: CDR1 SGHTA, CDR2 FQGNSA. CDR3 coding DNA: TGTGCCAGCAGCCAGGGGACGGTGTATAGCAATCAGCCCCAGCATTTT. Its translation is CASSQGTVYSNQPQHF.

The chain combines TRBV10-3 with TRBJ2-5; 7 bases agree with TRBD2. The assigned J gene may be wrong: the sequence end matches TRBJ2-4 better. CDR1 is ENHRY, CDR2 SYGVKD, per germline. The CDR3 sequence is 15 residues long. The CDR3 DNA reads as TGTGCCATCAGTCCCTCCGATCGGGGGGAGGACATTCAGTACTTC. Translation: CAISPSDRGEDIQYF.